The table lists the clone carrying this T cell receptor beta chain with a few counts. As yet, its antigen is unknown. This sample was taken from a study of T cell repertoires in cytomegalovirus infection. Study-level information: Indicated by public TCR beta signatures were CMV infection and matching HLA type. Study outcomes and limitations: Individuals carrying CMV plus the relevant HLA were identified by cumulative frequency of public TCR beta families. HLA-C-restricted CMV-specific TCR beta clonotypes prevailed in the ex vivo response.

TCRdb processed the reads anew with MiXCR; each CDR3 protein has one entry. The sample shows around 89,000 distinct CDR3 sequences, around 28% of them seen only once. Trimming cost V 6 bases and J 3 bases; bases outside gene matches: 15. CDR1 is MDHEN and CDR2 is SYDVKM in the germline V gene. The CDR3 covers 18 residues. Sequenced here: CD8+ T cells from cultured PBMCs, sampled from culture after CMV antigen stimulation. This TCR derives from a human donor in good health (CMV status not recorded). Some clones in this sample may be carry-over from other donors' samples. The rearrangement uses TRBV28 and TRBJ2-1; 9 bases agree with TRBD2. CDR3 coding DNA: TGTGCCAGCAGGTTAGCGGGGGAACTCTCCCTTTACTACAATGAGCAGTTCTTC. This codes for CASRLAGELSLYYNEQFF.